This T cell receptor beta chain was sequenced in a study of T cells in Graves' hyperthyroidism and ophthalmopathy. Study-wide results and caveats: Within blood appeared most thyroid clonotypes that had expanded above 0.001.

Amplification of TCR beta CDR3 regions used RNA as the template. The HTBI set primed first-round TCR CDR3 RT-PCR. TCRdb independently ran MiXCR on the multiplex PCR reads; one entry per CDR3 protein. The data contain around 700,000 distinct CDR3 sequences, under 45% of them singletons. In the case of this clonotype: What it recognizes is unknown. A much bigger clone sits one base away, suggesting this may be a read error.

This CDR3 comprises 13 residues. Germline V lookup: CDR1 SGHAT, CDR2 FQNNGV. Sequences were obtained from blood. This TCR derives from a woman aged 40-49 years with Graves' hyperthyroidism. J is TRBJ2-6 and V is TRBV11-2, with D tentatively TRBD1 (5 bases). The CDR3, as DNA: TGTGCCAGCAGCCAGGGTGGGGCCAGCGTCCTGACTTTC. Amino acid sequence: CASSQGGASVLTF.